Listed here is a single TCR beta chain. The germline V gene encodes CDR1 SGHTA and CDR2 FQGTGA. The V end lost 5 bases, the J end lost 6 bases, and 14 bases lay between the germline ends. The CDR3 loop spans 14 amino acids. Cycle 7 day 1, cycle 4 day 1, and baseline were the timepoints at which blood was sampled. The data stem from a study of OX40 agonist ivuxolimab in advanced cancers. Only in-frame clones appear in the TCRdb table, and some are missing; sequencing was by immunoSEQ multiplex PCR. The table lists about 98,000 clones, 90% to 95% of them singletons. The material was CD4+ or CD8+ T cells sorted from blood, obtained in a trial of the OX40 agonist ivuxolimab. This chain connects TRBV7-3 to TRBJ2-1, with D possibly matching TRBD1 (6 bases). This sequence was found in an adult with an advanced solid tumor such as melanoma, head and neck, liver or kidney cancer. The CDR3 DNA sequence: TGTGCCAGCAGCGCGGACAGAACCCTCAATGAGCAGTTCTTC. Translating gives CASSADRTLNEQFF. Looking up the rest from reference TRBV7-3 and TRBJ2-1 gives the full variable domain: GAGVSQTPSNKVTEKGKYVELRCDPISGHTALYWYRQSLGQGPEFLIYFQGTGAADDSGLPNDRFFAVRPEGSVSTLKIQRTERGDSAVYLCASSADRTLNEQFFGPGTRLTVL.